The TCR beta chain under discussion was sequenced for a study of regulatory T cells in long-lasting Graves disease. Study-level findings and limits: TRBV28 was favored in persistent disease, as were TRBJ1-2 and TRBJ2-5.

Time point: newly diagnosed GD, antithyroid drugs for less than 3 months. The TCR library was made from RNA that had been extracted from PBMCs in TRIzol. The sample holds a few counts of this clonotype. Its antigen is unknown. HTBI primers from iRepertoire and Arm-PCR of CDR3 regions yielded the TCR beta libraries. In TCRdb, the multiplex PCR reads were re-called with MiXCR into one record per CDR3 protein. The data contain about 530,000 distinct CDR3 sequences, approximately 16% of them singletons. CDR1 SNHLY and CDR2 FYNNEI come from the germline V gene. There are 15 residues in the CDR3. V lost 4 bases and J 7 bases, leaving 14 bases between the germline ends. This same sample was also taken into another study, of T cells in Graves' hyperthyroidism and ophthalmopathy. That study reports: In the blood, most expanded thyroid clonotypes above 0.001 appeared as well.

This sample comprised peripheral blood mononuclear cells (PBMCs), obtained at new diagnosis, from a patient treated with antithyroid drugs. The rearrangement joins TRBV2 to TRBJ1-6; TRBD1 might be the D (5 bases). The clonotype was recovered from a middle-aged woman with Graves disease. The CDR3 is CASSGGAGNNSPLHF. CDR3 DNA: TGTGCCAGCAGTGGAGGGGCAGGGAACAATTCACCCCTCCACTTT.